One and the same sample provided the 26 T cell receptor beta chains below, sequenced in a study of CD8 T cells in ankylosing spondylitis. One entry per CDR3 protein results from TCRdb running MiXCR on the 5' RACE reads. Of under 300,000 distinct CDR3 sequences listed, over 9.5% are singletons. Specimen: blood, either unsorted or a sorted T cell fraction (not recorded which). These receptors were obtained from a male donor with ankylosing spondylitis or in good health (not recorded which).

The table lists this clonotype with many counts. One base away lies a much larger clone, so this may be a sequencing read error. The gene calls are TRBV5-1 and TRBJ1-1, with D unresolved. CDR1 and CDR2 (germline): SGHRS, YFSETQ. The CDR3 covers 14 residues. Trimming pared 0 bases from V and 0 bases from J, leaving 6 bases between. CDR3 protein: CASSLDPVNTEAFF. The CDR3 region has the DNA TGCGCCAGCAGCTTGGATCCGGTGAACACTGAAGCTTTCTTT.

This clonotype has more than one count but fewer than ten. Here the CDR3 reads CASSRTSTNQETQYF. The CDR3 nucleotides are TGTGCCAGCAGCCGGACTAGCACTAACCAAGAGACCCAGTACTTC. This rearrangement joins TRBV6-1 to TRBJ2-5; 8 bases align to TRBD2. The CDR3 contains 15 residues. Trimming took 6 bases from V and 0 from J; bases not matched to a gene: 6. The germline V gene has CDR1 MNHNS and CDR2 SASEGT.

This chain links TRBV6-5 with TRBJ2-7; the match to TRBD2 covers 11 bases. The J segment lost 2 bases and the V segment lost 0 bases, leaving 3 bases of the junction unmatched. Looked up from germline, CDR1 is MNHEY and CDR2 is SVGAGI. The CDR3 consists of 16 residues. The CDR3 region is CASSYSQTSGAYEQYF. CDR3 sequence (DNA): TGTGCCAGCAGTTACTCACAGACTAGCGGGGCCTACGAGCAGTACTTC.

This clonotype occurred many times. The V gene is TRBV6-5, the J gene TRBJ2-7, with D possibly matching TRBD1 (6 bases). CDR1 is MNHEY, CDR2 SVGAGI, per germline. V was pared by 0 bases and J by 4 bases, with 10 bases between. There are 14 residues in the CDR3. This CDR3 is CASSYSWTEYEQYF. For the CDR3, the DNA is TGTGCCAGCAGTTACTCCTGGACAGAGTACGAGCAGTACTTC.

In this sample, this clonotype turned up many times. CDR3 sequence: CASSRTGGAYTEAFF. CDR3 DNA sequence: TGTGCCAGCAGCCGGACAGGGGGCGCATACACTGAAGCTTTCTTT. The chain uses TRBV5-5 and TRBJ1-1; TRBD1 matches 11 bases. This CDR3 has 15 amino acids. V shed 4 bases, J shed 3 bases, and the junction held 5 bases outside the gene matches. Germline V lookup: CDR1 SGHKS, CDR2 YYEKEE (reference sequence).

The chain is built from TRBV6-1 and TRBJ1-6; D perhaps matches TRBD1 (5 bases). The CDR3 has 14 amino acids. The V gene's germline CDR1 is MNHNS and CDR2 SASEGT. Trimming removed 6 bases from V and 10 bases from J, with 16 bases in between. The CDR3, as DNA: TGTGCCAGCAGCGGGGGGGGTTTCGGGTCACCCCTCCACTTT. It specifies CASSGGGFGSPLHF.

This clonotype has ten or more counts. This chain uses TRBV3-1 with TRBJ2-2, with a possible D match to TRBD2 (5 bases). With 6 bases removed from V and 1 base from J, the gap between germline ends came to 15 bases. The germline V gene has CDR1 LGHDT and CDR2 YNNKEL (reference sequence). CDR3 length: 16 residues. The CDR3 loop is CASRPARAVNTGELFF. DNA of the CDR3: TGTGCCAGCAGGCCCGCGAGGGCCGTGAACACCGGGGAGCTGTTTTTT.

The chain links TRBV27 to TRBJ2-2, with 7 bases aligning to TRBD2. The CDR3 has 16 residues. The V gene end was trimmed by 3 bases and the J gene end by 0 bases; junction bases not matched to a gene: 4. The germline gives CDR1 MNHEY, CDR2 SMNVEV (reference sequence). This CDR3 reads CASSLAGVPNTGELFF. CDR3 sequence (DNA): TGTGCCAGCAGTTTGGCGGGAGTTCCGAACACCGGGGAGCTGTTTTTT.

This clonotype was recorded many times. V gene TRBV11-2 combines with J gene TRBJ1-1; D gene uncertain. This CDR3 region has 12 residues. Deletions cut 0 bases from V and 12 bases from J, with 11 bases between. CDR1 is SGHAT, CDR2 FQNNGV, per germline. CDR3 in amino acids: CASSLDLRVPFF. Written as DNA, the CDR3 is TGTGCCAGCAGCTTAGATCTGAGGGTTCCTTTCTTT.

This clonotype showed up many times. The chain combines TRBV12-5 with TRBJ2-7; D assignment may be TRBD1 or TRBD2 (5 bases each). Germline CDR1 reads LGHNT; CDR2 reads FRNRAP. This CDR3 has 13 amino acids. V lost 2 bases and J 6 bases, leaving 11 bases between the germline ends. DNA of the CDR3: TGTGCTAGTGGTTTGTCTGGGGGTGGCGAGCAGTACTTC. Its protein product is CASGLSGGGEQYF. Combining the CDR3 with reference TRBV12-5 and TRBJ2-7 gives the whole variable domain DARVTQTPRHKVTEMGQEVTMRCQPILGHNTVFWYRQTMMQGLELLAYFRNRAPLDDSGMPKDRFSAEMPDATLATLKIQPSEPRDSAVYFCASGLSGGGEQYFGPGTRLTVT.

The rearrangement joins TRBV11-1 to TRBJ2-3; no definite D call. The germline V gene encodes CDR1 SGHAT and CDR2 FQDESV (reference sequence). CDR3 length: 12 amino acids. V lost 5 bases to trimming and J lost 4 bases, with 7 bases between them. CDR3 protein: CASSRRPDTQYF. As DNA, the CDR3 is TGTGCCAGCAGCCGTCGACCAGATACGCAGTATTTT.

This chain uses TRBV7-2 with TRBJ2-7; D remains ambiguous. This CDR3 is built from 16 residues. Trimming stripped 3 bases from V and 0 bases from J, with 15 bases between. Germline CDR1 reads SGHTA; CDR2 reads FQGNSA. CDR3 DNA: TGTGCCAGCAGCTTCTATGAACAGACCTTCTCCTACGAGCAGTACTTC. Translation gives CASSFYEQTFSYEQYF.

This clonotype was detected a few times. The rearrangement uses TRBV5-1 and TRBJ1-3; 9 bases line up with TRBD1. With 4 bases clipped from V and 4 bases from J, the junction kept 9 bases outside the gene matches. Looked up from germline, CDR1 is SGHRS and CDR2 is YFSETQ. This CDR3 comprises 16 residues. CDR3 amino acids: CASSQGTGLSGNTIYF. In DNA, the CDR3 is TGCGCCAGCAGCCAAGGGACAGGGCTCTCCGGAAACACCATATATTTT.

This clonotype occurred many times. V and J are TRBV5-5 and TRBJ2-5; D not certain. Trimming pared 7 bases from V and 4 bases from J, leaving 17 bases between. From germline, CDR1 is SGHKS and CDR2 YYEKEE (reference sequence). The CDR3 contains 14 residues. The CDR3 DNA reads TGTGCCAGCGATGAGGACGGCTCGGTAGAGACCCAGTACTTC. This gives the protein CASDEDGSVETQYF.

CDR3 loop: CSAEYLGAYEQYF. The CDR3 DNA is TGCAGTGCCGAGTACCTAGGGGCCTACGAGCAGTACTTC. The gene calls are TRBV20-1 and TRBJ2-7; TRBD1 is a possible D gene (5 bases). The V end lost 6 bases, the J end lost 2 bases, and 14 bases lay between the germline ends. Germline V CDR1 and CDR2: DFQATT, SNEGSKA (reference sequence). The CDR3 covers 13 residues.

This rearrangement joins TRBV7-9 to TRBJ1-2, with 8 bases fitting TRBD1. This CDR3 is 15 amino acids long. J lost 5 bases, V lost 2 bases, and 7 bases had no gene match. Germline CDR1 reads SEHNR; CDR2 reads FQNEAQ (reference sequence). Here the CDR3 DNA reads TGTGCCAGCAGCTTAACAGGGACAGGAGTTTATGGCTACACCTTC. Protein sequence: CASSLTGTGVYGYTF.

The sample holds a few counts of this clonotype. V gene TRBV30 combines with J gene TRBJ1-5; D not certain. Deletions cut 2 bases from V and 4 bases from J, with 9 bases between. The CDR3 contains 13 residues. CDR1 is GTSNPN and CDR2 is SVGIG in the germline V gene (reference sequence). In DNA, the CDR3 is TGTGCCTGGAGTTATAAAGGGAATCAGCCCCAGCATTTT. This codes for CAWSYKGNQPQHF.

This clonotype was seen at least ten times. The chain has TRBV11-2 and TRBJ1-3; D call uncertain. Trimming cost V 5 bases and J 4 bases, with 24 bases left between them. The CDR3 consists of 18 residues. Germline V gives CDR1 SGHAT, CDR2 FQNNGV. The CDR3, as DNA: TGTGCCAGCAGCCCGGACGGGGTTTTCGTATTGGGGGGAAACACCATATATTTT. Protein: CASSPDGVFVLGGNTIYF.

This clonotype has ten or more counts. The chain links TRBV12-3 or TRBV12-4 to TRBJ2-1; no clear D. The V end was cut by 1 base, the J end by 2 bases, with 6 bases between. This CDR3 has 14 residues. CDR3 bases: TGTGCCAGCAGTTTAGTAGAACCCTACAATGAGCAGTTCTTC. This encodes CASSLVEPYNEQFF.

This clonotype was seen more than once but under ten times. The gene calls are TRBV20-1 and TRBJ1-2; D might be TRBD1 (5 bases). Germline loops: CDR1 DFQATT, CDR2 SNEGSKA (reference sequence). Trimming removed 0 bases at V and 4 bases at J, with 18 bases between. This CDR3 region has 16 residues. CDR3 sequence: CSAREVAQGLPYGYTF. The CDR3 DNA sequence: TGCAGTGCTAGAGAGGTGGCTCAGGGTTTACCCTATGGCTACACCTTC.

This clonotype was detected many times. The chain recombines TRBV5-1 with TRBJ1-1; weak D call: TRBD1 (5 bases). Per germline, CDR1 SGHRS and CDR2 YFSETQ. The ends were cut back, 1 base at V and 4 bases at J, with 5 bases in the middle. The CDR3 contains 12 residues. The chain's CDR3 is CASSLTGTEAFF. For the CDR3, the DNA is TGCGCCAGCAGCTTGACAGGCACTGAAGCTTTCTTT.

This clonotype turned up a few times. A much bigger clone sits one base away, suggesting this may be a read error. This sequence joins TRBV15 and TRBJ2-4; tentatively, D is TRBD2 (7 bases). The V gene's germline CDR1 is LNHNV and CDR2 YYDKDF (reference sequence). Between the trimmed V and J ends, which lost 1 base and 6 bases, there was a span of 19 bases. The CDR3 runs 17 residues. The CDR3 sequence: CATSRGTSQGGGNIQYF. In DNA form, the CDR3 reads TGTGCCACCAGCAGAGGTACTTCCCAGGGAGGGGGAAACATTCAGTACTTC.

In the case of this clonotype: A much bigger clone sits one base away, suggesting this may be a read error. The CDR3 spells CASSQGMVNTEAFF. CDR3 DNA sequence: TGCGCCAGCAGCCAAGGTATGGTGAACACTGAAGCTTTCTTT. This chain links TRBV4-1 with TRBJ1-1, with unresolved D. Per germline, CDR1 MGHRA and CDR2 YSYEKL. Trimming removed 1 base at V and 0 bases at J, with 6 bases between. The length of the CDR3 is 14 residues.

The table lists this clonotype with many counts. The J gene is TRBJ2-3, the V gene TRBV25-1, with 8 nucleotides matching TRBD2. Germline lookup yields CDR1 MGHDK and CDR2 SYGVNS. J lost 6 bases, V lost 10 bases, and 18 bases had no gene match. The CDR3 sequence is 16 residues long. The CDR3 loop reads CATAPGLAGFSDTQYF. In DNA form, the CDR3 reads TGTGCCACCGCTCCCGGATTAGCGGGGTTCTCGGATACGCAGTATTTT. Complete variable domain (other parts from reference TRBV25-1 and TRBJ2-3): EADIYQTPRYLVIGTGKKITLECSQTMGHDKMYWYQQDPGMELHLIHYSYGVNSTEKGDLSSESTVSRIRTEHFPLTLESARPSHTSQYLCATAPGLAGFSDTQYFGPGTRLTVL.

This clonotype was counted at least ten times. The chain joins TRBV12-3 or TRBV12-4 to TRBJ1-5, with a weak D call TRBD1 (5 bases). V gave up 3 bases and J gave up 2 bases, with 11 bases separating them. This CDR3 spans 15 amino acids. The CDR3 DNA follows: TGTGCCAGCAGTTTGGAGCAGGGAGGCAATCAGCCCCAGCATTTT. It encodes CASSLEQGGNQPQHF.

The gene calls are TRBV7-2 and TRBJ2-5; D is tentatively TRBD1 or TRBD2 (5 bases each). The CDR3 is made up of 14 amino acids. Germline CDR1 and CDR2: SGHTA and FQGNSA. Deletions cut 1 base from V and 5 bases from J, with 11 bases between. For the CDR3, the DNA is TGTGCCAGCAGCTTAGTCTCAGGGAGCGAGACCCAGTACTTC. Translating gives CASSLVSGSETQYF.